This T cell receptor (beta chain) is drawn from a study of human T cells and chemical hapten exposure. Trimming took 7 bases from V and 2 from J, leaving 9 bases between them. Germline CDR1 reads DFQATT; CDR2 reads SNEGSKA (reference sequence). The length of the CDR3 is 12 residues. Per the original data handling: From 23,224 to 690,600 TCRs were found per sample, with a median of approximately 96,000. TCRdb re-called the RACE reads with MiXCR, one entry per CDR3 protein. The V and J calls, along with clone size, are taken from TCRdb and not from the paper's own processing. The table lists 150,000 to 200,000 distinct CDR3 sequences, approximately 30% of them singletons. Time point denoted: patch test 3, about 24 weeks after DPC sensitization. Treatment in this sample: therapeutic diphenylcyclopropenone sensitization with weekly scalp DPC.

The specimen comprised whole blood, sampled in connection with sensitization to the hapten diphenylcyclopropenone (DPC). The chain carries TRBV20-1 and TRBJ1-5; no firm D call. The receptor comes from a woman under 30 with alopecia areata. Some clones in this sample may be carry-over from other donors' samples. CDR3 coding DNA: TGCAGTGTTCTAGTGGGCAATCAGCCCCAGCATTTT. As protein: CSVLVGNQPQHF.